The 14 T cell receptor beta chains below were found in one sample sequenced in a study of OX40 agonist ivuxolimab in advanced cancers. Library construction relied on the immunoSEQ multiplex PCR assay. In TCRdb, the immuneACCESS table is reduced to in-frame sequences with V and J assigned. These tables do not hold every clone; where another copy was compared, an unresolved V gene accounts for under half, and the others remain unexplained. The sample table shows tens of thousands of clones, and around 90% are seen once. The ten biggest clones cover 25% to 35% of the sample. The sample consisted of CD4+ or CD8+ T cells sorted from blood, taken in a trial of the OX40 agonist ivuxolimab. These receptors originate from an adult with an advanced solid tumor such as melanoma, head and neck, liver or kidney cancer.

The chain is built from TRBV5-6 and TRBJ1-5; D remains unclear. CDR3 length: 15 residues. Trimming stripped 5 bases from V and 0 bases from J, with 12 bases between. Germline values: CDR1 SGHDT, CDR2 YYEEEE. The chain's CDR3 is CASSYMPISNQPQHF. The CDR3 nucleotides are TGTGCCAGCAGTTACATGCCTATTAGCAATCAGCCCCAGCATTTT.

The V call is TRBV25-1, the J call TRBJ1-2, with unresolved D. This CDR3 contains 16 residues. Germline loops: CDR1 MGHDK, CDR2 SYGVNS. Between the trimmed V and J ends, which lost 3 bases and 7 bases, there was a span of 21 bases. This CDR3 reads CASSEHFPSGFGGYTF. The CDR3 DNA reads as TGTGCCAGCAGTGAGCATTTCCCCTCAGGATTTGGTGGCTACACCTTC.

This rearrangement joins TRBV4-2 to TRBJ2-7, with D uncertain. CDR1 is LGHNA and CDR2 is YNFKEQ in the germline V gene. The ends were cut back, 0 bases at V and 3 bases at J, with 15 bases in the middle. The CDR3 is made up of 16 amino acids. The chain's CDR3 is CASSQDGRDSGYEQYF. CDR3 in DNA: TGTGCCAGCAGCCAAGATGGTAGGGATTCGGGCTACGAGCAGTACTTC.

The chain joins TRBV7-9 to TRBJ1-3; tentative D call: TRBD1 (5 bases). Germline-derived CDR1 and CDR2 are SEHNR and FQNEAQ (reference sequence). V was clipped by 5 bases and J by 0 bases, with 14 bases between them. The CDR3 has 16 residues. The CDR3 here is CASSPLWGTSGNTIYF. CDR3 nucleotide sequence: TGTGCCAGCAGCCCTTTATGGGGGACCTCTGGAAACACCATATATTTT.

The chain has TRBV4-1 and TRBJ2-3; no reliable D call. This CDR3 contains 13 residues. Per the germline V gene, CDR1 is MGHRA and CDR2 is YSYEKL. Between the trimmed V and J ends, which lost 0 bases and 1 base, there was a span of 2 bases. The CDR3 DNA sequence: TGCGCCAGCAGCCAAGAGCGCACAGATACGCAGTATTTT. Its protein product is CASSQERTDTQYF.

The rearrangement links TRBV9 to TRBJ2-2; unclear D gene. Germline CDR1 reads SGDLS; CDR2 reads YYNGEE. V was clipped by 0 bases and J by 5 bases, with 14 bases between them. The CDR3 is made up of 16 amino acids. CDR3 sequence: CASSVEIYQRTGELFF. Written as DNA, the CDR3 is TGTGCCAGCAGCGTAGAGATCTATCAACGGACCGGGGAGCTGTTTTTT.

Points on this clone: This CDR3 is also generated by other DNA sequences in the sample. V usage is TRBV5-1 and J usage is TRBJ1-1, with D hard to call. There are 14 residues in the CDR3. The V and J ends lost 0 bases and 2 bases respectively, with 8 bases between them. The germline CDR1 and CDR2 sequences are SGHRS and YFSETQ. CDR3 sequence (DNA): TGCGCCAGCAGCTTGGCCCCGCCCAACACTGAAGCTTTCTTT. It yields the protein CASSLAPPNTEAFF.

The chain employs TRBV5-4 and TRBJ2-5; TRBD2 agrees at 13 bases. Trimming at V came to 0 bases and at J to 5 bases, leaving 4 bases not matched to a gene. Germline loops: CDR1 SGHNT, CDR2 YYREEE (reference sequence). This CDR3 region has 16 residues. The CDR3 DNA reads TGTGCCAGCAGCTTGGAACTAGCGGGGGGGCTTGAGACCCAGTACTTC. It translates to CASSLELAGGLETQYF.

V gene TRBV7-8 combines with J gene TRBJ2-3; D is perhaps TRBD2 (7 bases). The CDR3 contains 15 residues. Germline assignment: CDR1 SGHVS and CDR2 FQNEAQ. The V end was cut by 11 bases, the J end by 6 bases, with 24 bases between. The CDR3 DNA reads as TGTGCCGAGCAGCGGCCTGGGGGGGCGGGCGATACGCAGTATTTT. Amino acid sequence: CAEQRPGGAGDTQYF.

This clone has just one count. The V call is TRBV7-8, the J call TRBJ2-2; 15 bases align to TRBD2. CDR3 size: 18 residues. The germline V gene encodes CDR1 SGHVS and CDR2 FQNEAQ. After removal of 5 bases from V and 6 bases from J, the junction contained 10 bases not matched to a gene. Written as DNA, the CDR3 is TGTGCCAGCAGCCGCAGGGGACTAGCGGGAGGACCCCCCGGGGAGCTGTTTTTT. Encoded protein: CASSRRGLAGGPPGELFF.

The chain has TRBV28 and TRBJ2-7; D might be TRBD1 (5 bases). Trimming cost V 5 bases and J 3 bases, with 14 bases left between them. CDR3 length equals 14 residues. The germline V gene encodes CDR1 MDHEN and CDR2 SYDVKM. In DNA form, the CDR3 reads TGTGCCAGCAGTCTCGACCCGACAGACTACGAGCAGTACTTC. It codes for CASSLDPTDYEQYF.

The chain couples TRBV19 to TRBJ1-5; the D gene is possibly TRBD1 (5 bases). This CDR3 has 14 residues. Trimming removed 5 bases at V and 5 bases at J, with 13 bases between. CDR1 LNHDA and CDR2 SQIVND come from the germline V gene (reference sequence). This CDR3 reads CASSGRARDQPQHF. CDR3 in DNA: TGTGCCAGTAGTGGCAGGGCAAGGGATCAGCCCCAGCATTTT.

V is TRBV11-2 and J is TRBJ1-5, with D tentatively TRBD1 (6 bases). The V gene's germline CDR1 is SGHAT and CDR2 FQNNGV. The CDR3 loop spans 15 amino acids. Trimming pared 1 base from V and 4 bases from J, leaving 11 bases between. As DNA, the CDR3 is TGTGCCAGCAGCTTAGGACAGGCGAATAATCAGCCCCAGCATTTT. The encoded protein is CASSLGQANNQPQHF.

This clone occurred a few times. The chain couples TRBV4-3 to TRBJ1-2, with D possibly being TRBD1 (5 bases). This CDR3 is 14 amino acids long. V lost 6 bases to trimming and J lost 8 bases, with 19 bases between them. Germline values: CDR1 LGHNA, CDR2 YSLEER. Written as DNA, the CDR3 is TGCGCCAGCAGGCCCTCGGGGGGGTCCTACGGCTACACCTTC. Translation gives CASRPSGGSYGYTF.